Following are 21 T cell receptor beta chains from one sample sequenced in a study of CXCR3-negative and CXCR3-positive naive CD8 T cells. Antigen specificity for these receptors is unknown. Broader study findings: For CXCR3-positive naive cells, TRB CDR3s were more hydrophobic than those of CXCR3-negative naive cells.

TRB cDNA libraries were made by UMI-labeled 5' RACE. TCRdb re-called the 5' RACE reads and gives one entry per CDR3 protein, without DNA. The data include about 120,000 distinct CDR3 sequences; the top ten clones carry roughly 0.35%. Sequenced sample: naive CXCR3+ CD8+ T cells from blood. Regarding subset: CD45RO-CCR7+CD27+CD95- naive CD8+ T cells expressing CXCR3 (TNR3+). These receptors all come from a human donor in good health. Some clones in this sample may be carry-over from other donors' samples.

The chain employs TRBV7-3 and TRBJ2-7; TCRdb lists TRBD1, though no DNA is available to test this call. Germline V gives CDR1 SGHTA, CDR2 FQGTGA. This CDR3 is built from 15 residues. The CDR3 region is CASSLTMGQGGEQYF.

J is TRBJ2-7 and V is TRBV14; TCRdb names TRBD2, which stays unverified in the absence of DNA. From germline, CDR1 is SGHDN and CDR2 FVKESK. The CDR3 contains 18 residues. The CDR3 reads CASSRYLIGGLDSYEQYF.

CDR3: CASKPQGSISGANVLTF. The chain has TRBV27 and TRBJ2-6; with no DNA, the TCRdb D assignment of TRBD1 cannot be verified. The CDR3 extends over 17 amino acids. In germline, CDR1 is MNHEY, CDR2 SMNVEV (reference sequence).

The chain is built from TRBV6-1 and TRBJ2-5; TCRdb selects TRBD1, and the lack of DNA leaves this call unchecked. CDR1 is MNHNS, CDR2 SASEGT, per germline. The CDR3 runs to 19 residues. The CDR3 protein is CASSEWERRTGENQETQYF.

This chain joins TRBV25-1 and TRBJ2-1. Germline values: CDR1 MGHDK, CDR2 SYGVNS. CDR3 size: 16 residues. CDR3 in amino acids: CASSELGRHSYNEQFF.

The chain joins TRBV3-1 to TRBJ2-7. Germline CDR1 reads LGHDT; CDR2 reads YNNKEL (reference sequence). The CDR3 covers 14 residues. The CDR3 spells CASSQVNHHYEQYF.

CDR3: CASSTVGGRYNEQFF. The V gene is TRBV6-6, the J gene TRBJ2-1; lacking DNA, the TRBD1 call made by TCRdb goes unchecked. The CDR3 length is 15 residues. CDR1 and CDR2 from the germline V gene are MNHNY and SVGAGI (reference sequence).

The rearrangement links TRBV11-2 to TRBJ2-2. Per the germline V gene, CDR1 is SGHAT and CDR2 is FQNNGV. The length of the CDR3 is 14 residues. CDR3 residues: CASIGSANTGELFF.

J is TRBJ2-7 and V is TRBV3-1. Germline values: CDR1 LGHDT, CDR2 YNNKEL (reference sequence). The CDR3 runs 15 residues. The CDR3 loop reads CASSQDLVFTYEQYF.

The rearrangement joins TRBV5-5 to TRBJ2-2; there is no DNA to check the TCRdb D call of TRBD2. Germline V gene data show CDR1 as SGHKS and CDR2 as YYEKEE (reference sequence). The CDR3 is 17 amino acids. The CDR3 loop is CASSLGLAGGYTGELFF. The full variable domain, its missing parts supplied by reference TRBV5-5 and TRBJ2-2, is DAGVTQSPTHLIKTRGQQVTLRCSPISGHKSVSWYQQVLGQGPQFIFQYYEKEERGRGNFPDRFSARQFPNYSSELNVNALLLGDSALYLCASSLGLAGGYTGELFFGEGSRLTVL.

The chain employs TRBV28 and TRBJ2-2. From germline, CDR1 is MDHEN and CDR2 SYDVKM. The CDR3 sequence is 14 residues long. This CDR3 reads CASRKGIRGGELFF. Complete variable domain (other parts from reference TRBV28 and TRBJ2-2): DVKVTQSSRYLVKRTGEKVFLECVQDMDHENMFWYRQDPGLGLRLIYFSYDVKMKEKGDIPEGYSVSREKKERFSLILESASTNQTSMYLCASRKGIRGGELFFGEGSRLTVL.

The chain employs TRBV7-6 and TRBJ1-1; TCRdb outputs TRBD1, but without DNA this stays unchecked. Per the germline V gene, CDR1 is SGHVS and CDR2 is FNYEAQ. CDR3 length equals 15 residues. Here the CDR3 reads CASSSVIRADTEAFF.

The chain carries TRBV7-2 and TRBJ2-2; TCRdb picks TRBD2, but there is no DNA to check that call. Germline V gene sequence: CDR1 SGHTA, CDR2 FQGNSA. This CDR3 is built from 18 residues. CDR3 amino acids: CASSVPGLAGANTGELFF.

V is TRBV7-3 and J is TRBJ2-1; TCRdb indicates TRBD1, and absent DNA this call remains unverified. This CDR3 has 12 amino acids. From germline, CDR1 is SGHTA and CDR2 FQGTGA. Here the CDR3 reads CASSPGGNEQFF.

The gene calls are TRBV7-9 and TRBJ2-7; TCRdb outputs TRBD1, but without DNA this stays unchecked. This CDR3 is 16 amino acids long. Germline V gene sequence: CDR1 SEHNR, CDR2 FQNEAQ (reference sequence). CDR3: CASSSRKDRTRYEQYF.

This chain joins TRBV7-2 and TRBJ2-6. The germline gives CDR1 SGHTA, CDR2 FQGNSA. CDR3 size: 16 residues. CDR3: CASSPIEVPGANVLTF.

The chain recombines TRBV29-1 with TRBJ2-4; TCRdb's D call of TRBD1 is untestable without DNA. CDR1 and CDR2 from the germline V gene are SQVTM and ANQGSEA. The CDR3 has 13 amino acids. This CDR3 is CSVVIGTKNIQYF.

The chain links TRBV29-1 to TRBJ2-1; the D gene TCRdb calls, TRBD2, cannot be checked with no DNA. The germline gives CDR1 SQVTM, CDR2 ANQGSEA. CDR3 length: 16 amino acids. The CDR3 protein is CSVELGLAAPYNEQFF.

The chain uses TRBV4-1 and TRBJ2-7; no DNA is available, so the TRBD1 call from TCRdb remains unchecked. The CDR3 consists of 14 residues. The germline gives CDR1 MGHRA, CDR2 YSYEKL. The CDR3 region is CASSHYTGAYEQYF.

The chain has TRBV14 and TRBJ2-7; TCRdb's assignment of TRBD2 cannot be checked, as there is no DNA. The germline gives CDR1 SGHDN, CDR2 FVKESK. The CDR3 sequence is 14 residues long. The CDR3 is CASSPGLGLYEQYF. Based on the CDR3 plus reference TRBV14 and TRBJ2-7, the full variable domain is EAGVTQFPSHSVIEKGQTVTLRCDPISGHDNLYWYRRVMGKEIKFLLHFVKESKQDESGMPNNRFLAERTGGTYSTLKVQPAELEDSGVYFCASSPGLGLYEQYFGPGTRLTVT.

The V call is TRBV12-3 or TRBV12-4, the J call TRBJ2-1; with no DNA, the TCRdb D assignment of TRBD1 cannot be verified. The CDR3 runs to 13 residues. The CDR3 loop reads CASSLGGRDEQFF.